This TCR beta chain was identified in a study of OX40 agonist ivuxolimab in advanced cancers. Study context: Averaging 60 years in age, with a range of 23 to 79, the cohort was 82.7% male.

The CDR3 loop spans 13 amino acids. Looked up from germline, CDR1 is MDHEN and CDR2 is SYDVKM. V lost 3 bases to trimming and J lost 4 bases, with 7 bases between them. Comments on this clone: The antigen remains undetermined.

Study-level findings and limits: People who partly responded at 0.1-3.0 mg/kg had some of the least clonal expansion seen.

Clones were read by immunoSEQ multiplex PCR, and TCRdb kept only the in-frame ones, dropping some. The data contain some 150,000 clones, just over 90% of them singletons. This TCR was sampled from an adult with an advanced solid tumor such as melanoma, head and neck, liver or kidney cancer. The chain carries TRBV28 and TRBJ1-5; D not resolved. Sequences were derived from CD4+ or CD8+ T cells sorted from blood, sampled in a trial of the OX40 agonist ivuxolimab. CDR3 coding DNA: TGTGCCAGCAGTTTCCCCAGGAATCAGCCCCAGCATTTT. This sequence encodes CASSFPRNQPQHF.